This is a list of T cell receptor beta chains from one sample in a study of T cells after yellow fever vaccination. TCRdb reanalysed the 5' RACE reads using MiXCR and keeps one entry per CDR3 protein. The data hold some 160,000 distinct CDR3 sequences, with 9.3% observed a single time. Source: CD8+ T cells sorted from PBMCs, taken 45 days after the yellow fever booster vaccination. These receptors were collected from a young man who received the YFV17D yellow fever vaccine. The CDR3 runs from the conserved cysteine through the conserved F or W. A D gene is named only where the DNA matches it firmly. Clone size is stated in some rows and not others, as once, few, many or a class when expanded.

V	length	size	D	J	DNA	CDR3
TRBV27	15	few	TRBD1	TRBJ2-1	TGTGCCAGCAGCCAGGGACAGGTCGTCTCGAATGAGCAGTTCTTC	CASSQGQVVSNEQFF
TRBV7-9	14	few	TRBD1	TRBJ2-7	TGTGCCAGCAGCTCGCAGGGGGCTGTCTACGAGCAGTACTTC	CASSSQGAVYEQYF
TRBV30	13	.	.	TRBJ1-1	TGTGCCTGGAGGTGGGGGGAGAACACTGAAGCTTTCTTT	CAWRWGENTEAFF
TRBV12-3/TRBV12-4	13	few	.	TRBJ1-4	TGTGCCAGCAGTTTTCCGGCTGGCGAAAAACTGTTTTTT	CASSFPAGEKLFF
TRBV5-1	16	.	.	TRBJ1-1	TGCGCCAGCAGCTTGTGGGGAGAGGGGAGGAACACTGAAGCTTTCTTT	CASSLWGEGRNTEAFF
TRBV27	15	.	TRBD2	TRBJ2-3	TGTGCCAGCAGTCAACTAGCGGGGGGTTCAGATACGCAGTATTTT	CASSQLAGGSDTQYF
TRBV7-6	14	.	.	TRBJ1-2	TGTGCCAGCAGCTTAGACGGAGGGACTAGGGGCTACACCTTC	CASSLDGGTRGYTF
TRBV27	15	few	TRBD1	TRBJ1-2	TGTGCCAGCAGTCCCGGACAGGAAATTAACTATGGCTACACCTTC	CASSPGQEINYGYTF
TRBV7-2	16	few	TRBD1	TRBJ2-3	TGTGCCAGCAGCTTAGTGGCAGGGGGCTTCACAGATACGCAGTATTTT	CASSLVAGGFTDTQYF
TRBV10-3	13	few	TRBD2	TRBJ2-7	TGTGCCATCAGAGCGGGGGGAACCTACGAGCAGTACTTC	CAIRAGGTYEQYF
TRBV4-1	14	few	.	TRBJ2-1	TGCGCCAGCAGCCAAGAGGGCGGAACAAATGAGCAGTTCTTC	CASSQEGGTNEQFF
TRBV6-2/TRBV6-3	14	.	.	TRBJ2-7	TGTGCCAGCAGTTACTCCAGGACAGAATACGAGCAGTACTTC	CASSYSRTEYEQYF
TRBV19	15	.	TRBD1	TRBJ1-1	TGTGCCAGTACCCCGACAGGGGGACTGAACACTGAAGCTTTCTTT	CASTPTGGLNTEAFF
TRBV6-5	13	.	.	TRBJ1-2	TGTGCCAGCAGTCGGCCGGGCGGAGGTGGCTACACCTTC	CASSRPGGGGYTF
TRBV7-9	15	.	.	TRBJ1-3	TGTGCCAGCAGCTACCGGGACACCTCTGGAAACACCATATATTTT	CASSYRDTSGNTIYF
TRBV6-5	17	few	.	TRBJ1-4	TGTGCCAGCAGTTACTCGATTTCAACGGCAACTAATGAAAAACTGTTTTTT	CASSYSISTATNEKLFF
TRBV7-3	15	few	TRBD2	TRBJ2-3	TGTGCCAGCAGCCGCGGCGGGGGGGCAATGAATACGCAGTATTTT	CASSRGGGAMNTQYF
TRBV7-3	15	.	.	TRBJ2-5	TGTGCCAGCAGCTTAACGTCTGGGACGTTAGGGACCCAGTACTTC	CASSLTSGTLGTQYF
TRBV4-1	15	.	TRBD1	TRBJ1-1	TGCGACAGCAGCTATACCCTACAGGGGAGGGCTGAAGCTTTCTTT	CDSSYTLQGRAEAFF
TRBV12-3/TRBV12-4	15	.	.	TRBJ2-7	TGTGCCAGCAGTTTGACCGGACATCTATCCTACGAGCAGTACTTC	CASSLTGHLSYEQYF
TRBV15	15	.	TRBD1	TRBJ2-2	TGTGCCACCAGCAGAGGAACAGGGGCCACCGGGGAGCTGTTTTTT	CATSRGTGATGELFF
TRBV5-5	13	many	.	TRBJ2-1	TGTGCCAGCAGCCTTGTGGGCTTTTATGAGCAGTTCTTC	CASSLVGFYEQFF
TRBV12-3/TRBV12-4	14	few	.	TRBJ1-4	TGTGCCAGCAGTTTATCTGGACCTAATGAAAAACTGTTTTTT	CASSLSGPNEKLFF
TRBV2	16	.	TRBD2	TRBJ2-5	TGTGCCAGCACGGAGAGGCGGGGGGGGACACAAGAGACCCAGTACTTC	CASTERRGGTQETQYF
TRBV21-1	15	.	.	TRBJ2-7	TGTGCCAGCAGCGGATTTGGAAAGGCCTCCTACGAGCAGTACTTC	CASSGFGKASYEQYF
TRBV5-1	14	large	.	TRBJ2-2	TGCGCCAGCAGCCCAGGAATGAACACCGGGGAGCTGTTTTTT	CASSPGMNTGELFF
TRBV4-2	15	few	TRBD2	TRBJ2-2	TGTGCCAGCAGCCAAACTAGCGGGGGGGCCGGGGAGCTGTTTTTT	CASSQTSGGAGELFF
TRBV12-3/TRBV12-4	15	few	TRBD1	TRBJ1-5	TGTGCCAGCAGCCCGGGGACAGCTAGCAATCAGCCCCAGCATTTT	CASSPGTASNQPQHF
TRBV5-1	16	few	.	TRBJ2-1	TGCGCCAGCAGCTTGGGGAGGATGAGCTCCTACAATGAGCAGTTCTTC	CASSLGRMSSYNEQFF
TRBV4-1	16	few	TRBD1	TRBJ2-7	TGCGCCAGCAGCCAAGGGGCGGGACAGGGATACTACGAGCAGTACTTC	CASSQGAGQGYYEQYF
TRBV7-9	14	few	TRBD1	TRBJ1-5	TGTGCCAGCAGCTCTTCGACAGGGAATCAGCCCCAGCATTTT	CASSSSTGNQPQHF
TRBV5-1	16	many	TRBD2	TRBJ2-3	TGCGCCAGCAGCTTGGAGGCTAGCGGGGGCACAGATACGCAGTATTTT	CASSLEASGGTDTQYF
TRBV7-6	15	.	TRBD2	TRBJ2-5	TGTGCCAGCAGCTTAGCGAGGGTAGCGGGAGAGACCCAGTACTTC	CASSLARVAGETQYF
TRBV6-2/TRBV6-3	17	few	TRBD1	TRBJ2-2	TGTGCCAGCAGCGAGCTGAGGGGGCTCACGAACACCGGGGAGCTGTTTTTT	CASSELRGLTNTGELFF
TRBV12-3/TRBV12-4	11	.	.	TRBJ1-1	TGTGCCAGCGGTCCGCACACTGAAGCTTTCTTT	CASGPHTEAFF
TRBV30	13	.	TRBD1	TRBJ2-2	TGTGCCGGCCGGGACAGGGGACCCGGGGAGCTGTTTTTT	CAGRDRGPGELFF